A single sample gave rise to the 17 T cell receptor beta chains below, sequenced in a study of T cells in Graves' hyperthyroidism and ophthalmopathy. From RNA transcripts, TCR beta CDR3 regions were amplified. First-round RT-PCR targeting the TCR CDR3 was performed with the HTBI primer set. TCRdb itself ran the multiplex PCR reads through MiXCR, one entry per CDR3 protein. The table has 450,000 to 600,000 distinct CDR3 sequences, just under 20% seen once; the top ten hold about 45%. Sample: blood. The source is a man in his forties with Graves' ophthalmopathy.

This clonotype was observed a few times. This chain uses TRBV27 with TRBJ2-7; D remains unclear. Germline CDR1 reads MNHEY; CDR2 reads SMNVEV (reference sequence). The V end lost 3 bases, the J end lost 0 bases, and 9 bases lay between the germline ends. This CDR3 is 14 amino acids long. The CDR3 nucleotides are TGTGCCAGCAGTTTGTCCTCCTACTCCTACGAGCAGTACTTC. This gives the protein CASSLSSYSYEQYF.

The chain carries TRBV5-8 and TRBJ1-5; 9 positions agree with TRBD1. The ends lost 0 bases at V and 7 bases at J; junction bases unmatched: 5. The CDR3 spans 15 residues. From germline, CDR1 is SGHTS and CDR2 YDEGEE. For the CDR3, the DNA is TGTGCCAGCAGCTTGGCCGGGGACAGGGCCCAGCCCCAGCATTTT. It encodes CASSLAGDRAQPQHF. The entire variable domain, with the rest obtained from reference TRBV5-8 and TRBJ1-5, is as follows: EAGVTQSPTHLIKTRGQQATLRCSPISGHTSVYWYQQALGLGLQFLLWYDEGEERNRGNFPPRFSGRQFPNYSSELNVNALELEDSALYLCASSLAGDRAQPQHFGDGTRLSIL.

As regards this clonotype: This clone may be a read error of a much larger clone one base away. This chain joins TRBV28 and TRBJ2-1, with a tentative D call TRBD1 (6 bases). The CDR3 totals 15 residues. Trimming stripped 0 bases from V and 4 bases from J, with 10 bases between. Germline CDR1 reads MDHEN; CDR2 reads SYDVKM. CDR3 nucleotide sequence: TGTGCCAGCAGTTTATGGGTGGGGGCTTACAATGAGCAGTTCTTC. This codes for CASSLWVGAYNEQFF.

The sample holds many counts of this clonotype. V is TRBV7-9 and J is TRBJ1-1, with TRBD1 as a possible D gene (5 bases). CDR3 length equals 15 residues. Germline V CDR1 and CDR2: SEHNR, FQNEAQ (reference sequence). With 2 bases removed from V and 8 bases from J, the gap between germline ends came to 18 bases. The CDR3: CASSLWGGGGDEAFF. CDR3 sequence (DNA): TGTGCCAGCAGCTTATGGGGGGGAGGAGGGGACGAAGCTTTCTTT.

The gene calls are TRBV24-1 and TRBJ2-1, with D possibly being TRBD2 (6 bases). V dropped 4 bases and J dropped 7 bases, with 13 bases sitting between them. The CDR3 loop spans 14 amino acids. The germline gives CDR1 KGHDR, CDR2 SFDVKD. The CDR3 region has the DNA TGTGCCACCAGTGAAGCGGGTCCTCAGAATGAGCAGTTCTTC. It specifies CATSEAGPQNEQFF.

This clonotype came up many times. The rearrangement links TRBV30 to TRBJ2-3, with 10 bases aligning to TRBD1. Germline CDR1 reads GTSNPN; CDR2 reads SVGIG (reference sequence). This CDR3 comprises 16 residues. V shed 1 base, J shed 7 bases, and the junction held 11 bases outside the gene matches. The chain's CDR3 is CAWSDFPGQGSNTQYF. As DNA, the CDR3 is TGTGCCTGGAGTGACTTTCCGGGACAGGGGTCGAATACGCAGTATTTT. Full variable domain (remainder filled in from reference TRBV30 and TRBJ2-3): SQTIHQWPATLVQPVGSPLSLECTVEGTSNPNLYWYRQAAGRGLQLLFYSVGIGQISSEVPQNLSASRPQDRQFILSSKKLLLSDSGFYLCAWSDFPGQGSNTQYFGPGTRLTVL.

Worth noting for this clonotype: This may be a read error: a much more frequent sequence differs by one nucleotide. CDR3 residues: CASGLGTGDQPRHF. DNA of the CDR3: TGTGCTAGCGGACTCGGGACAGGGGATCAGCCCCGGCATTTT. This chain connects TRBV12-5 to TRBJ1-5, with 10 positions matching TRBD1. CDR1 LGHNT and CDR2 FRNRAP come from the germline V gene. The length of the CDR3 is 14 residues.

The J gene is TRBJ2-1, the V gene TRBV3-1; 10 bases map to TRBD2. The germline V gene encodes CDR1 LGHDT and CDR2 YNNKEL (reference sequence). The CDR3 consists of 15 residues. The V segment lost 5 bases and the J segment 5 bases; nucleotides outside the gene matches: 6. The CDR3 protein is CASSSSGGGHNEQFF. CDR3 DNA sequence: TGTGCCAGCAGCTCCAGCGGGGGGGGTCACAATGAGCAGTTCTTC.

This chain connects TRBV19 to TRBJ2-7, with TRBD1 identical over 7 bases. Looked up from germline, CDR1 is LNHDA and CDR2 is SQIVND (reference sequence). The length of the CDR3 is 16 residues. Trimming cost V 3 bases and J 6 bases; bases outside gene matches: 14. The CDR3 DNA follows: TGTGCCAGTAGTATGAACCCCCAGGGGGTGCATCGCGAGCAGTACTTC. It translates to CASSMNPQGVHREQYF.

The chain recombines TRBV7-9 with TRBJ1-1, with TRBD1 matching over 9 bases. Unmatched junction bases numbered 6, after V lost 3 bases and J lost 7 bases. Germline values: CDR1 SEHNR, CDR2 FQNEAQ (reference sequence). The CDR3 contains 14 residues. The CDR3 nucleotides are TGTGCCAGCAGCTTCGGACAGGGGTACATTGAAGCTTTCTTT. This encodes CASSFGQGYIEAFF.

The chain is built from TRBV4-1 and TRBJ1-2, with D unclear. V lost 0 bases to trimming and J lost 8 bases, with 13 bases between them. CDR3 length: 14 residues. Germline CDR1 is MGHRA and CDR2 is YSYEKL. The CDR3 DNA reads TGCGCCAGCAGCCAAGAGGGCAGAAGACGAGGCTACACCTTC. Protein: CASSQEGRRRGYTF.

The table lists this clonotype with many counts. J is TRBJ2-1 and V is TRBV7-8; 9 positions match TRBD1. V shed 7 bases and J 5 bases; nucleotides not matched to a gene: 9. The germline V gene encodes CDR1 SGHVS and CDR2 FQNEAQ. The CDR3 covers 15 residues. Here the CDR3 DNA reads TGTGCCAGCAAACTCCGGGACAGGGTAAACAATGAGCAGTTCTTC. Translated: CASKLRDRVNNEQFF. Based on the CDR3 plus reference TRBV7-8 and TRBJ2-1, the full variable domain is GAGVSQSPRYKVAKRGQDVALRCDPISGHVSLFWYQQALGQGPEFLTYFQNEAQLDKSGLPSDRFFAERPEGSVSTLKIQRTQQEDSAVYLCASKLRDRVNNEQFFGPGTRLTVL.

This clonotype was picked up a small number of times. The V gene is TRBV15, the J gene TRBJ2-3, with D unresolved. Germline CDR1 and CDR2: LNHNV and YYDKDF (reference sequence). V was pared by 5 bases and J by 5 bases, with 17 bases between. The CDR3 sequence is 15 residues long. The CDR3 nucleotides are TGTGCCACCAGCCCTCGCTTTGCGGTGAAAGATACGCAGTATTTT. The encoded protein is CATSPRFAVKDTQYF.

CDR3: CASSLTRLGHNEQFF. For the CDR3, the DNA is TGTGCCAGCAGCTTAACGCGGCTAGGCCACAATGAGCAGTTCTTC. This rearrangement joins TRBV7-3 to TRBJ2-1, with D hard to call. The CDR3 length is 15 residues. The ends were cut back, 0 bases at V and 5 bases at J, with 11 bases in the middle. Germline V gene sequence: CDR1 SGHTA, CDR2 FQGTGA.

Notes on this clonotype: A much larger clone lies one base from this, so it may be a read error. The chain links TRBV11-1 to TRBJ2-2, with a weak D call TRBD1 (6 bases). This CDR3 is built from 16 residues. The germline V gene encodes CDR1 SGHAT and CDR2 FQDESV (reference sequence). The DNA for the CDR3 is TGTGCCAGCAGCTTAAAGTCAGGGGTCAGCACCGGGGAGCCGTTTTTT. Amino acid sequence: CASSLKSGVSTGEPFF.

The genes are TRBV5-5 and TRBJ1-2, with TRBD1 matching over 9 bases. The CDR3 contains 19 residues. The V and J ends lost 2 bases and 0 bases, in that order; junction bases with no gene match: 14. CDR1 and CDR2 from the germline V gene are SGHKS and YYEKEE (reference sequence). The CDR3 spells CASSLSTRQGVLANYGYTF. The CDR3 DNA is TGTGCCAGCAGCTTATCTACCCGACAGGGGGTTCTGGCTAACTATGGCTACACCTTC.

This clonotype was seen only a few times. This chain links TRBV19 with TRBJ2-2, with 7 bases matching TRBD2. V shed 2 bases, J shed 4 bases, and the junction held 4 bases outside the gene matches. The CDR3 contains 15 residues. Germline V gene sequence: CDR1 LNHDA, CDR2 SQIVND (reference sequence). CDR3 coding DNA: TGTGCCAGTAGTATAAAGGGAGGGAGCACCGGGGAGCTGTTTTTT. Encoded protein: CASSIKGGSTGELFF.